The 30 T cell receptor beta chains presented below share a single source sample, sequenced in a study of CD8 T cells in Susac syndrome. Reverse transcription of roughly 0.45 to 1 ug RNA was carried out with random hexamers. TCRdb called the immunoSEQ multiplex PCR reads again in MiXCR, with one record for every CDR3 protein. Of approximately 110,000 distinct CDR3 sequences listed, approximately 96% are singletons. Sequences were obtained from CD4+ T cells from PBMCs. The receptors were gathered from a human donor in good health.

This chain connects TRBV10-3 to TRBJ2-1; the D is unclear. CDR1 and CDR2 from the germline V gene are ENHRY and SYGVKD. This CDR3 is 17 amino acids long. V lost 3 bases, J lost 2 bases, and 17 bases lay in between. CDR3 bases: TGTGCCATCAGTGACTCTCGTTCGGCCCTCCCCTACAATGAGCAGTTCTTC. Residues: CAISDSRSALPYNEQFF.

This clonotype was found a few times. The chain has TRBV25-1 and TRBJ2-1; D ambiguous. The germline gives CDR1 MGHDK, CDR2 SYGVNS. V lost 4 bases and J lost 4, with 5 bases in between. The CDR3 is 12 amino acids. The CDR3 loop reads CASSGGYNEQFF. The DNA of the CDR3 is TGTGCCAGCAGTGGAGGATACAATGAGCAGTTCTTC.

The rearrangement links TRBV13 to TRBJ2-1; D may be TRBD1 (6 bases). The V and J ends lost 5 bases and 7 bases respectively, with 21 bases between them. The CDR3 contains 16 residues. CDR1 is PRHDT and CDR2 is FYEKMQ in the germline V gene (reference sequence). The CDR3 is CASSRYRVAVGNEQFF. CDR3 nucleotides: TGTGCCAGCAGCCGGTACAGGGTGGCCGTGGGAAATGAGCAGTTCTTC.

The V and J genes are TRBV5-4 and TRBJ2-1; a possible D gene is TRBD2 (6 bases). The length of the CDR3 is 16 residues. Germline values: CDR1 SGHNT, CDR2 YYREEE (reference sequence). V was shortened by 0 bases and J by 0 bases, with 10 bases between the two germline ends. CDR3 nucleotide sequence: TGTGCCAGCAGCTTGGGACGGGAGAACTCCTACAATGAGCAGTTCTTC. Its translation: CASSLGRENSYNEQFF.

J is TRBJ2-1 and V is TRBV9; 7 bases fit TRBD2. The V and J ends lost 2 bases and 6 bases, in that order; junction bases with no gene match: 8. Germline loops: CDR1 SGDLS, CDR2 YYNGEE. CDR3 length: 15 amino acids. CDR3 in amino acids: CASSVGGDYRNEQFF. DNA for the CDR3: TGTGCCAGCAGCGTTGGCGGGGACTACCGCAATGAGCAGTTCTTC.

This chain joins TRBV27 and TRBJ1-1, with 7 nucleotides matching TRBD1. Trimming cost V 5 bases and J 5 bases; bases outside gene matches: 8. This CDR3 region has 14 residues. Germline CDR1 MNHEY, CDR2 SMNVEV (reference sequence). CDR3 loop: CASSLVKGATEAFF. The CDR3 region has the DNA TGTGCCAGCAGTCTCGTAAAGGGGGCTACTGAAGCTTTCTTT.

The chain is built from TRBV10-3 and TRBJ2-1; 14 bases line up with TRBD2. V was pared by 3 bases and J by 6 bases, with 13 bases of the junction left unmatched. Germline V lookup: CDR1 ENHRY, CDR2 SYGVKD. The CDR3 extends over 19 amino acids. As DNA, the CDR3 is TGTGCCATCAGTGAACATCCTCTTCGACTAGCGGGAGGGGGCAATGAGCAGTTCTTC. Translation: CAISEHPLRLAGGGNEQFF.

V usage is TRBV20-1 and J usage is TRBJ2-2; D gene unclear. The CDR3 covers 13 residues. V was shortened by 2 bases and J by 6 bases, with 10 bases between the two germline ends. Germline-derived CDR1 and CDR2 are DFQATT and SNEGSKA (reference sequence). As DNA, the CDR3 is TGCAGTGCTAGAACACTATCTTCCGGGGAGCTGTTTTTT. Its protein product is CSARTLSSGELFF.

The V gene is TRBV3-1, the J gene TRBJ2-6; possibly TRBD2 for D (6 bases). The ends were cut back, 1 base at V and 0 bases at J, with 13 bases in the middle. This CDR3 has 18 amino acids. Per the germline V gene, CDR1 is LGHDT and CDR2 is YNNKEL (reference sequence). As DNA, the CDR3 is TGTGCCAGCAGCCAAGGAGAGGGGAGGCTCTCTGGGGCCAACGTCCTGACTTTC. Its translation is CASSQGEGRLSGANVLTF.

This chain links TRBV12-3 or TRBV12-4 with TRBJ1-1, with a weak D call TRBD1 (5 bases). Between the trimmed V and J ends, which lost 7 bases and 6 bases, there was a span of 12 bases. The CDR3 is 12 residues long. This chain's CDR3 is CASTQRGAEAFF. As DNA, the CDR3 is TGTGCCAGCACCCAACGAGGGGCTGAAGCTTTCTTT.

The chain links TRBV20-1 to TRBJ2-1; 9 nucleotides align to TRBD2. From germline, CDR1 is DFQATT and CDR2 SNEGSKA (reference sequence). J lost 7 bases, V lost 0 bases, and 7 bases had no gene match. This CDR3 is built from 15 residues. This CDR3 is CSARDRIAGENEQFF. The CDR3, as DNA: TGCAGTGCTAGAGATAGGATAGCGGGAGAAAATGAGCAGTTCTTC.

The chain combines TRBV4-3 with TRBJ2-1; possible D gene TRBD2, 6 bases. Deletions cut 1 base from V and 8 bases from J, with 15 bases between. This CDR3 is 15 amino acids long. Per germline, CDR1 LGHNA and CDR2 YSLEER. CDR3 in amino acids: CASSQGTNGFDEQFF. The CDR3 coding sequence is TGCGCCAGCAGCCAAGGGACTAACGGGTTCGATGAGCAGTTCTTC.

This chain links TRBV10-1 with TRBJ1-1; 7 bases fit TRBD1. The ends lost 4 bases at V and 6 bases at J; junction bases unmatched: 5. The germline V gene encodes CDR1 WNHNN and CDR2 SYGVQD (reference sequence). CDR3 size: 13 residues. The CDR3 DNA is TGCGCCAGCAGTGCCGACAGGGCCGCTGAAGCTTTCTTT. Translated, it gives CASSADRAAEAFF.

This clonotype was counted once. The J gene is TRBJ1-1, the V gene TRBV9; D gene ambiguous. Trimming left V 0 bases short and J 8 bases short, with 11 bases between. Germline values: CDR1 SGDLS, CDR2 YYNGEE. This CDR3 is 13 amino acids long. CDR3 in DNA: TGTGCCAGCAGCGTAGTGGGTGGGCCCGAAGCTTTCTTT. Amino acid sequence: CASSVVGGPEAFF.

The chain has TRBV7-9 and TRBJ2-1, with D hard to call. Trimming removed 2 bases from V and 8 bases from J, with 10 bases in between. This CDR3 is built from 13 residues. In germline, CDR1 is SEHNR, CDR2 FQNEAQ (reference sequence). DNA for the CDR3: TGTGCCAGCAGCTTAAGAGGCTTCGATGAGCAGTTCTTC. This codes for CASSLRGFDEQFF.

This chain links TRBV9 with TRBJ2-2; D is unclear. Germline V lookup: CDR1 SGDLS, CDR2 YYNGEE. Trimming stripped 3 bases from V and 3 bases from J, with 12 bases between. The CDR3 contains 15 residues. CDR3 loop: CASSENARYTGELFF. CDR3 sequence (DNA): TGTGCCAGCAGCGAGAACGCTAGGTACACCGGGGAGCTGTTTTTT. The entire variable domain, with the rest obtained from reference TRBV9 and TRBJ2-2, is as follows: DSGVTQTPKHLITATGQRVTLRCSPRSGDLSVYWYQQSLDQGLQFLIQYYNGEERAKGNILERFSAQQFPDLHSELNLSSLELGDSALYFCASSENARYTGELFFGEGSRLTVL.

The gene calls are TRBV7-2 and TRBJ2-3, with a weak D call TRBD1 (5 bases). The CDR3 extends over 15 amino acids. With 4 bases removed from V and 6 bases from J, the gap between germline ends came to 17 bases. Per germline, CDR1 SGHTA and CDR2 FQGNSA. CDR3 nucleotides: TGTGCCAGCAGCTCCAGGGTGGCTACTTTGGATACGCAGTATTTT. Amino acid sequence: CASSSRVATLDTQYF.

V gene TRBV30 combines with J gene TRBJ1-1; D gene unclear. Germline loops: CDR1 GTSNPN, CDR2 SVGIG (reference sequence). The CDR3 extends over 12 amino acids. The CDR3 nucleotides are TGTGCGTTGGAAGGGAGAGGGTACCAAGCTTTCTTT. Its protein product is CALEGRGYQAFF.

This clonotype occurred once. Here the CDR3 reads CAWSLGGAEAFF. The CDR3 bases are TGTGCCTGGAGCCTAGGTGGGGCTGAAGCTTTCTTT. The V gene is TRBV30, the J gene TRBJ1-1; no firm D call. The germline V gene has CDR1 GTSNPN and CDR2 SVGIG (reference sequence). Deletions cut 3 bases from V and 6 bases from J, with 11 bases between. The CDR3 loop spans 12 amino acids. Full variable domain (outside the CDR3, taken from reference TRBV30 and TRBJ1-1): SQTIHQWPATLVQPVGSPLSLECTVEGTSNPNLYWYRQAAGRGLQLLFYSVGIGQISSEVPQNLSASRPQDRQFILSSKKLLLSDSGFYLCAWSLGGAEAFFGQGTRLTVV.

The chain couples TRBV7-6 to TRBJ2-3; TRBD2 matches at 12 bases. V lost 5 bases to trimming and J lost 4 bases; unmatched junction nucleotides: 10. Germline-derived CDR1 and CDR2 are SGHVS and FNYEAQ. The CDR3 loop spans 17 amino acids. CDR3 sequence reads: CASSARLAGVSPDTQYF. DNA for the CDR3: TGTGCCAGCAGCGCAAGACTAGCGGGAGTGTCGCCAGATACGCAGTATTTT. The whole variable domain, filled in from reference TRBV7-6 and TRBJ2-3, reads GAGVSQSPRYKVTKRGQDVALRCDPISGHVSLYWYRQALGQGPEFLTYFNYEAQQDKSGLPNDRFSAERPEGSISTLTIQRTEQRDSAMYRCASSARLAGVSPDTQYFGPGTRLTVL.

The gene calls are TRBV7-9 and TRBJ2-6; 9 nucleotides line up with TRBD1. Germline trimming cut 1 base from V and 2 bases from J; bases unmatched to any gene: 0. Germline V CDR1 and CDR2: SEHNR, FQNEAQ (reference sequence). The CDR3 consists of 16 residues. DNA for the CDR3: TGTGCCAGCAGCTTAGGACAGGGGGCTGGGGCCAACGTCCTGACTTTC. Protein sequence: CASSLGQGAGANVLTF.

This sequence joins TRBV5-1 and TRBJ1-2, with TRBD1 matching over 7 bases. Unmatched junction bases numbered 5, after V lost 1 base and J lost 5 bases. The germline V gene has CDR1 SGHRS and CDR2 YFSETQ. The CDR3 totals 14 residues. The CDR3 DNA follows: TGCGCCAGCAGCTTGATGGGGACAGCATATGGCTACACCTTC. Its protein product is CASSLMGTAYGYTF.

The chain employs TRBV4-3 and TRBJ1-1; possible D gene TRBD1, 6 bases. The CDR3 totals 20 residues. CDR1 LGHNA and CDR2 YSLEER come from the germline V gene. V lost 1 base and J 1 base, leaving 25 bases between the germline ends. The CDR3 spells CASSQGPWGGPSFENTEAFF. The CDR3 DNA reads TGCGCCAGCAGCCAAGGCCCCTGGGGGGGGCCGTCCTTTGAGAACACTGAAGCTTTCTTT.

The chain carries TRBV29-1 and TRBJ2-5; D possibly corresponds to TRBD2 (6 bases). Per the germline V gene, CDR1 is SQVTM and CDR2 is ANQGSEA. The V and J ends lost 5 bases and 2 bases respectively, with 9 bases between them. The CDR3 is 12 residues long. In DNA, the CDR3 is TGCAGCGTTTTTAGCGGACAAGAGACCCAGTACTTC. It is translated as CSVFSGQETQYF.

The count of this clonotype is one. The rearrangement links TRBV12-3 or TRBV12-4 to TRBJ2-2; 8 bases agree with TRBD2. Unmatched junction bases numbered 9, after V lost 5 bases and J lost 4 bases. The CDR3 is 16 residues long. CDR3 DNA: TGTGCCAGCAGTCCTGTTAGCGGGATCGTCACCGGGGAGCTGTTTTTT. This encodes CASSPVSGIVTGELFF.

This clonotype was observed a single time. The chain couples TRBV7-2 to TRBJ2-5, with D possibly TRBD2 on 6 matching bases. The CDR3 loop spans 18 amino acids. V lost 5 bases to trimming and J lost 4 bases, with 26 bases between them. The germline V gene encodes CDR1 SGHTA and CDR2 FQGNSA. CDR3 bases: TGTGCCAGCAGCCCCGGGGGTCGGACGGGGATGCGAGCAGAGACCCAGTACTTC. Residues: CASSPGGRTGMRAETQYF.

This chain uses TRBV6-1 with TRBJ2-5; TRBD2 matches 7 bases. Germline trimming cut 1 base from V and 1 base from J; bases unmatched to any gene: 0. The CDR3 extends over 14 amino acids. The germline gives CDR1 MNHNS, CDR2 SASEGT. The CDR3 coding sequence is TGTGCCAGCAGTGAAGGACTAGCCCAAGAGACCCAGTACTTC. Its translation: CASSEGLAQETQYF.

This rearrangement joins TRBV7-9 to TRBJ2-5, with 7 bases matching TRBD1. The CDR3 has 15 amino acids. V gave up 4 bases and J gave up 4 bases; unmatched junction bases: 9. Germline CDR1 reads SEHNR; CDR2 reads FQNEAQ (reference sequence). The CDR3 region is CASSSRQGGGETQYF. The CDR3 region has the DNA TGTGCCAGCAGCTCGCGACAGGGTGGAGGAGAGACCCAGTACTTC.

The chain is built from TRBV10-3 and TRBJ2-3; 9 nucleotides match TRBD1. The junction had 7 bases not matched to a gene; V was cut back by 6 bases and J by 3 bases. This CDR3 is built from 15 residues. Germline CDR1 and CDR2: ENHRY and SYGVKD. This CDR3 reads CAISRQGGMTDTQYF. DNA of the CDR3: TGTGCCATCAGCAGACAGGGGGGTATGACAGATACGCAGTATTTT.

The chain joins TRBV30 to TRBJ2-7; D gene uncertain. CDR3 size: 12 residues. The ends were cut back, 2 bases at V and 0 bases at J, with 5 bases in the middle. CDR1 and CDR2 (germline): GTSNPN, SVGIG (reference sequence). The CDR3: CAWSLSSYEQYF. CDR3 in DNA: TGTGCCTGGAGTCTTAGCTCCTACGAGCAGTACTTC.